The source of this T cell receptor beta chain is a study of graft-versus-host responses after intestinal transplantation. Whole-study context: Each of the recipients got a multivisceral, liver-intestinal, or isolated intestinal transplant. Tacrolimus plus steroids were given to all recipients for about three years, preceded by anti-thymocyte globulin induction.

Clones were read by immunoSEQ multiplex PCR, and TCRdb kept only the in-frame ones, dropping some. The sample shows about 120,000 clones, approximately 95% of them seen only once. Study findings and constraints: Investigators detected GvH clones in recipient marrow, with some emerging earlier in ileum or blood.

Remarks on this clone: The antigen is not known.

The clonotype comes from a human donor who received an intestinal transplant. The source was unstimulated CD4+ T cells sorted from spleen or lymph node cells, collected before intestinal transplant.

The CDR3: CASSLIGSYNEQFF. The CDR3 DNA reads as TGTGCCAGCAGTCTGATCGGTTCCTACAATGAGCAGTTCTTC. The chain links TRBV6-6 to TRBJ2-1; D is unresolved. The CDR3 sequence is 14 residues long. V was cut by 5 bases and J by 1 base, with 9 bases left in between. Per germline, CDR1 MNHNY and CDR2 SVGAGI (reference sequence).